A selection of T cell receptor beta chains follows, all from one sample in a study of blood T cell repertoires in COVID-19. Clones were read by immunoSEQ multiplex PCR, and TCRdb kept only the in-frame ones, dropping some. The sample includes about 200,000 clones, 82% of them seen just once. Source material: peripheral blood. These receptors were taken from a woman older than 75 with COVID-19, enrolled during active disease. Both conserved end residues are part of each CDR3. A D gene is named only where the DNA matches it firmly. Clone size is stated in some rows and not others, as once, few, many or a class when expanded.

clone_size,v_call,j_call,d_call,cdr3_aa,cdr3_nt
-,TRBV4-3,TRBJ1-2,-,CASSQGSVGDFGYTF,TGCGCCAGCAGCCAAGGGTCGGTCGGGGACTTTGGCTACACCTTC
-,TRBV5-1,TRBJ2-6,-,CASSLGSGFSGANVLTF,TGCGCCAGCAGCTTGGGGTCAGGATTCTCTGGGGCCAACGTCCTGACTTTC
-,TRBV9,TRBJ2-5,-,CASSVDQGETQYF,TGTGCCAGCAGCGTAGACCAGGGGGAGACCCAGTACTTC
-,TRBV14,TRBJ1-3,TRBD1,CASSQVVQGRGNTIYF,TGTGCCAGCAGCCAAGTCGTACAGGGGAGAGGAAACACCATATATTTT
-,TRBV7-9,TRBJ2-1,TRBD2,CASSLFGGGNEQFF,TGTGCCAGCAGCTTGTTTGGCGGGGGCAATGAGCAGTTCTTC
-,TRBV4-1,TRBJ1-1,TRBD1,CASSRDRGWTEAFF,TGCGCCAGCAGCCGGGACAGGGGGTGGACTGAAGCTTTCTTT
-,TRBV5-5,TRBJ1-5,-,CASSLRESNQPQHF,TGTGCCAGCAGCTTGAGGGAGAGCAATCAGCCCCAGCATTTT
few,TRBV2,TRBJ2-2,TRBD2,CASSTSGRNTGELFF,TGTGCCAGCAGTACTAGCGGGAGAAACACCGGGGAGCTGTTTTTT
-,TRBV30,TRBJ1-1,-,CAWRSQGNTEAFF,TGTGCCTGGAGAAGCCAGGGAAACACTGAAGCTTTCTTT
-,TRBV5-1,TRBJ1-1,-,CASCLTNMNTEAFF,TGCGCCAGCTGCCTGACAAATATGAACACTGAAGCTTTCTTT
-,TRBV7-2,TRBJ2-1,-,CASTPTEVGPGEQFF,TGTGCCAGCACCCCTACGGAGGTGGGCCCGGGTGAGCAGTTCTTC
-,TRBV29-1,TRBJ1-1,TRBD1,CSVHRTGKGTEAFF,TGCAGCGTTCACCGGACAGGGAAAGGCACTGAAGCTTTCTTT
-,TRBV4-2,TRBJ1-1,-,CASSQGGDSLEAFF,TGTGCCAGCAGCCAAGGGGGCGACAGCCTGGAAGCTTTCTTT
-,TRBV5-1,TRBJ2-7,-,CASSFPQGGEQYF,TGCGCCAGCAGCTTTCCCCAGGGAGGCGAGCAGTACTTC
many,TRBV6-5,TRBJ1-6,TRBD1,CASRAEDRGNSPLHF,TGTGCCAGCAGGGCCGAGGACAGGGGGAATTCACCCCTCCACTTT
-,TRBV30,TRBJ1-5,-,CAWSVTAVQPQHF,TGTGCCTGGAGTGTTACCGCGGTTCAGCCCCAGCATTTT
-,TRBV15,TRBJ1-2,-,CATSSQGPNYGYTF,TGTGCCACCAGCAGTCAGGGCCCTAACTATGGCTACACCTTC
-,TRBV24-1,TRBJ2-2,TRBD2,CATSLAVDTGELFF,TGTGCCACGTCGCTAGCGGTAGACACCGGGGAGCTGTTTTTT
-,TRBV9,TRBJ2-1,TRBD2,CASSLSSGSEGNEQFF,TGTGCCAGCAGCCTGTCTAGCGGGAGTGAGGGAAATGAGCAGTTCTTC
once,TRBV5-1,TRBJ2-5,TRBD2,CASSRGGSNQETQYF,TGCGCCAGCAGCCGCGGGGGGTCGAACCAAGAGACCCAGTACTTC
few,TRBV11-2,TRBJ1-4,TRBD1,CASSSDRVNEKLFF,TGTGCCAGCAGCTCCGACAGGGTTAATGAAAAACTGTTTTTT
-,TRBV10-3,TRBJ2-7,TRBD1,CAISRDRDQEQYF,TGTGCCATCAGTAGGGACAGGGACCAGGAGCAGTACTTC
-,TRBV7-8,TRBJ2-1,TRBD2,CASSSSGGLVYEQFF,TGTGCCAGCAGCTCCAGCGGGGGGCTAGTCTATGAGCAGTTCTTC
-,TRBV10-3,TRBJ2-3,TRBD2,CAISEREGQTDTQYF,TGTGCCATCAGCGAGAGGGAGGGGCAAACAGATACGCAGTATTTT
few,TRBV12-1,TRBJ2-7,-,CASSFALPGSGSSQPSDYEQYF,TGTGCCAGCAGCTTTGCGCTCCCGGGGAGCGGGAGTTCCCAGCCCTCTGACTACGAGCAGTACTTC
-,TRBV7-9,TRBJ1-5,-,CASSPTEGRNQPQHF,TGTGCCAGCAGCCCCACAGAAGGCCGCAATCAGCCCCAGCATTTT
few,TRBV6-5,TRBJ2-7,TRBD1,CASSGDRRTYEQYF,TGTGCCAGCAGCGGGGACAGGAGAACCTACGAGCAGTACTTC
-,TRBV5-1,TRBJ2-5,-,CASSLELTEETQYF,TGCGCCAGCAGCTTGGAACTTACCGAAGAGACCCAGTACTTC
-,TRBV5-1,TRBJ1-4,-,CASSLTASTNEKLFF,TGCGCCAGCAGCTTGACAGCTTCAACTAATGAAAAACTGTTTTTT
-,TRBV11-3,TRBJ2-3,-,CASSLGGQGNTDTQYF,TGTGCCAGCAGCTTAGGTGGGCAGGGGAACACAGATACGCAGTATTTT
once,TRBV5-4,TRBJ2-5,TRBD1,CASSRPDRIGETQYF,TGTGCCAGCAGCCGGCCGGACAGGATCGGCGAGACCCAGTACTTC
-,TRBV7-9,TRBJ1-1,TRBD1,CASSRGTGGYTEAFF,TGTGCCAGCAGCAGGGGGACAGGGGGCTACACTGAAGCTTTCTTT
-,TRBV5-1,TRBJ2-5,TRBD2,CASSFLAGVSETQYF,TGCGCCAGCAGCTTCCTAGCGGGAGTCAGCGAGACCCAGTACTTC
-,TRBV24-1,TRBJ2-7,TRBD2,CATSDSGGSYEQYF,TGTGCCACCAGTGATTCGGGGGGATCCTACGAGCAGTACTTC
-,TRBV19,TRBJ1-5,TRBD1,CASSGTVNQPQHF,TGTGCCAGTAGCGGGACAGTCAATCAGCCCCAGCATTTT
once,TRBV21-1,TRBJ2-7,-,CASSKKTSGRHKQYF,TGTGCCAGCAGCAAAAAGACTAGCGGGAGGCACAAGCAGTACTTC
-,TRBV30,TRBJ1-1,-,CAWSDLGHLNTEAFF,TGTGCCTGGAGTGATCTGGGACATCTGAACACTGAAGCTTTCTTT
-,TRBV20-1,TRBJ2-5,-,CSALRGTQYF,TGCAGTGCTCTTCGCGGGACCCAGTACTTC
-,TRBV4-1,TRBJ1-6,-,CASSQDEPGTSKVALHF,TGCGCCAGCAGCCAAGATGAACCCGGGACATCAAAAGTGGCCCTCCACTTT
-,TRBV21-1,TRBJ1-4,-,CASSKGKGVNEKLFF,TGTGCCAGCAGCAAGGGGAAGGGGGTGAATGAAAAACTGTTTTTT
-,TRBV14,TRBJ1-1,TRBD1,CASSHLTGVNTEAFF,TGTGCCAGCAGCCACTTAACAGGGGTGAACACTGAAGCTTTCTTT
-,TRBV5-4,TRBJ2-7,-,CASSYPGYNSYEQYF,TGTGCCAGCAGCTATCCAGGGTATAACTCCTACGAGCAGTACTTC
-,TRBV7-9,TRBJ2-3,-,CASSLILTTADPDTQYF,TGTGCCAGCAGCTTAATTTTAACGACAGCCGACCCAGATACGCAGTATTTT
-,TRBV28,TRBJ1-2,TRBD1,CASSLFGAGGNGYTF,TGTGCCAGCAGTTTATTCGGGGCAGGGGGCAATGGCTACACCTTC
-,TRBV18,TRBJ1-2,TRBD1,CASSPGTGGNGYTF,TGTGCCAGCTCACCAGGTACAGGGGGCAATGGCTACACCTTC
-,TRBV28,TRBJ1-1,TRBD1,CASSYTGTGAFGEAFF,TGTGCCAGCAGTTACACCGGGACAGGGGCATTTGGTGAAGCTTTCTTT
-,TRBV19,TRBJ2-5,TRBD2,CASSQAGGLGETQYF,TGTGCCAGTAGCCAAGCGGGGGGCTTAGGGGAGACCCAGTACTTC